Given below is one T cell receptor beta chain in context. The antigen is undetermined. Sorted populations all exceeded 98% purity. This sample was taken from a study of beta chain features in type 1 diabetes. Study-level findings and limits: Within patients, naive, central memory and Treg TCRB repertoires seemed more similar than within healthy donors. More deletions and fewer insertions at VDJ junctions were found in patients with type 1 diabetes.

Every bit of the isolated RNA underwent reverse transcription, so sequencing read expressed TCRB transcripts. Only in-frame clones appear in the TCRdb table, and some are missing; sequencing was by immunoSEQ multiplex PCR. Among 150,000 or so clones listed, about 8.7% were seen once. The source material was central memory CD4+ T cells from blood. The source of this sequence is a man aged 18 to 30 in good health.

For the CDR3, the DNA is TGTGCCAGCAGCCCGACTAGCGGGGGGACTAACACCGGGGAGCTGTTTTTT. Translated: CASSPTSGGTNTGELFF. The genes are TRBV7-9 and TRBJ2-2; 13 positions match TRBD2. The ends lost 5 bases at V and 2 bases at J; junction bases unmatched: 5. Germline values: CDR1 SEHNR, CDR2 FQNEAQ (reference sequence). The CDR3 is made up of 17 amino acids.